This T cell receptor (beta chain) originates from a study of T cell repertoires in cytomegalovirus infection. In the study overall: The public TCR beta signatures pointed to both CMV infection and matching HLA type.

J gave up 10 bases and V 2 bases, and 10 bases lay outside the gene matches. CDR1 and CDR2 (germline): MNHEY, SVGAGI. This CDR3 spans 15 amino acids. Each CDR3 protein is one row after TCRdb ran MiXCR on the reads. The repertoire holds fewer than 850,000 distinct CDR3 sequences, with 25% to 30% as singletons. This clonotype has a handful of counts. Its antigen is undetermined. The rearrangement links TRBV6-5 to TRBJ2-5; TRBD1 matches 10 bases. The specimen comprised cultured CD8+ T cells from PBMCs, sampled from culture after CMV antigen stimulation. This TCR derives from a human donor in good health (CMV status not recorded). Some clones in this sample may be carry-over from other donors' samples. The CDR3 region is CASSYGGRTGGVQYF. CDR3 bases: TGTGCCAGCAGTTACGGGGGAAGGACAGGGGGTGTCCAGTACTTC.